This entry lists 6 T cell receptor beta chains sequenced from one sample in a study of blood T cell repertoires in COVID-19. Assay used: immunoSEQ multiplex PCR; TCRdb lists only in-frame clones, some missing. The sample includes 280,000 or so clones, roughly 89% of them seen just once. Sample: PBMCs or T cells enriched from blood (not recorded which). These receptors originate from a woman younger than 30 with acute COVID-19.

The rearrangement joins TRBV5-1 to TRBJ1-6; D remains unclear. Germline CDR1 SGHRS, CDR2 YFSETQ. Between the trimmed V and J ends, which lost 5 bases and 5 bases, there was a span of 14 bases. This CDR3 has 15 amino acids. DNA of the CDR3: TGCGCCAGCAGACCACATGAGGGTAATAATTCACCCCTCCACTTT. Translation: CASRPHEGNNSPLHF.

This clone was detected once. This rearrangement joins TRBV7-2 to TRBJ2-1; 10 bases are a match to TRBD1. Germline V gives CDR1 SGHTA, CDR2 FQGNSA. The CDR3 is made up of 17 amino acids. The J segment lost 6 bases and the V segment lost 6 bases, leaving 14 bases of the junction unmatched. Here the CDR3 reads CASSLTWDRGSSNEQFF. CDR3 sequence (DNA): TGTGCCAGCAGTTTGACGTGGGACAGGGGAAGTTCCAATGAGCAGTTCTTC.

This rearrangement joins TRBV7-9 to TRBJ2-5; TRBD1 might be the D (5 bases). The germline V gene has CDR1 SEHNR and CDR2 FQNEAQ (reference sequence). CDR3 length: 13 residues. Trimming left V 1 base short and J 5 bases short, with 8 bases between. The CDR3 is CASSLDPGETQYF. The CDR3 DNA reads as TGTGCCAGCAGCTTAGACCCAGGGGAGACCCAGTACTTC.

The CDR3, as DNA: TGCGCCAGCAGCCGGGAGACGGGAGCCACTGAAGCTTTCTTT. The encoded protein is CASSRETGATEAFF. This chain uses TRBV10-1 with TRBJ1-1; D not resolved. The germline V gene has CDR1 WNHNN and CDR2 SYGVQD (reference sequence). V lost 6 bases and J lost 4, with 15 bases in between. The length of the CDR3 is 14 residues.

The chain employs TRBV11-2 and TRBJ2-3, with D possibly matching TRBD2 (5 bases). The CDR3 has 12 residues. Trimming took off 4 bases at V and 14 bases at J, with 16 bases between the two ends. Germline assignment: CDR1 SGHAT and CDR2 FQNNGV. The CDR3 DNA follows: TGTGCCAGCAGCTCGGACTTGTTCCTCGCGTATTTT. Its protein product is CASSSDLFLAYF.

J is TRBJ2-7 and V is TRBV6-5, with D perhaps matching TRBD1 (5 bases). V lost 6 bases and J lost 0, with 9 bases in between. Germline V gene data show CDR1 as MNHEY and CDR2 as SVGAGI. CDR3 length equals 13 residues. CDR3 amino acids: CASRVQASYEQYF. The CDR3 DNA reads TGTGCCAGCAGGGTACAGGCCTCCTACGAGCAGTACTTC.